This is a list of T cell receptor beta chains from one sample in a study of identical twins. One entry per CDR3 protein, called by TCRdb with MiXCR from the 5' RACE reads. The table records 300,000 or so distinct CDR3 sequences, over 8.5% of them present only once. The sample was also reused in another study, on yellow fever vaccine responses in identical twins.

Material: CD8+ T cells sorted from blood. The receptors shown here come from a woman aged 18-29 years in good health. CDR3s include the opening cysteine and the closing phenylalanine or tryptophan. D genes are given only for firm matches. Rows may omit the clone size; those that give it use once, few, many or a size class.

CDR3 length,J gene,clone size,V gene,D gene,CDR3 DNA,CDR3 protein
13,TRBJ1-5,few,TRBV12-3/TRBV12-4,-,TGTGCCAGCAGTTTCCCTCCAAATCAGCCCCAGCATTTT,CASSFPPNQPQHF
13,TRBJ2-7,-,TRBV5-6,-,TGTGCCAGCAGCGCCGGGGCGATCTACGAGCAGTACTTC,CASSAGAIYEQYF
17,TRBJ2-1,many,TRBV9,TRBD2,TGTGCCAGCAGCGATGGACTAGCGGTGAGCTCCTACAATGAGCAGTTCTTC,CASSDGLAVSSYNEQFF
19,TRBJ2-6,once,TRBV18,TRBD2,TGTGCCAGCTCACCTCCGGGACTAGCGGGGTTCTCTGGGGCCAACGTCCTGACTTTC,CASSPPGLAGFSGANVLTF
11,TRBJ2-7,few,TRBV20-1,-,TGCAGTGCTAGTGGGGGCCCCGGGCAGTACTTC,CSASGGPGQYF
14,TRBJ1-1,-,TRBV2,-,TGTGCCAGCAGTGTGGCTCGGGGGAACACTGAAGCTTTCTTT,CASSVARGNTEAFF
15,TRBJ2-7,-,TRBV27,-,TGTGCCAGCAGAGAATGGGGGGCAGGGCCCTACGAGCAGTACTTC,CASREWGAGPYEQYF
15,TRBJ2-7,few,TRBV7-6,-,TGTGCCAGCACCAGAGACCGGGCCGGGGCCCACGAGCAGTACTTC,CASTRDRAGAHEQYF
15,TRBJ2-5,-,TRBV7-8,-,TGTGCCAGCAGCACCGGGACACCCCCGGGGGAGACCCAGTACTTC,CASSTGTPPGETQYF
15,TRBJ2-7,many,TRBV6-2/TRBV6-3,TRBD2,TGTGCCAGCAGTTACGGGCTAGCGGGGGTCTACGAGCAGTACTTC,CASSYGLAGVYEQYF
11,TRBJ1-2,-,TRBV20-1,-,TGCAGTGCTAGAGTAGGCTGGGGCTACACCTTC,CSARVGWGYTF
13,TRBJ1-5,many,TRBV28,-,TGTGCCAGCACTCTTACCATTAATCAGCCCCAGCATTTT,CASTLTINQPQHF
15,TRBJ2-1,-,TRBV20-1,TRBD2,TGCAGTGCTAGACCCGGGACTAGGGGGGACAATGAGCAGTTCTTC,CSARPGTRGDNEQFF
19,TRBJ2-2,few,TRBV5-4,-,TGTGCCAGCAGCTTGGACAATTGGGGGCTGGGGAGAAACACCGGGGAGCTGTTTTTT,CASSLDNWGLGRNTGELFF
15,TRBJ1-5,few,TRBV19,-,TGTGCCAGTAGTATAGTCCCAAGGAGCAATCAGCCCCAGCATTTT,CASSIVPRSNQPQHF